The T cell receptor (beta chain) under discussion was sequenced for a study of T cells expressing NK-cell markers. Study overall: Sequencing of TCR beta repertoires drew on sorted CD3+CD56+NKG2C+, CD3+CD56+NKG2C- and CD3+CD56-NKG2C+ T cells.

This CDR3 spans 16 amino acids. Germline V gives CDR1 SGHRS, CDR2 YFSETQ. 5'RACE template switching with UMIs produced the TCR beta cDNA. Reprocessing the 5' RACE reads, TCRdb reports a single entry for every CDR3 protein and omits DNA. Recorded for this sample: around 280,000 distinct CDR3 sequences. The receptor's source is a young man in good health. Source material: blood T cells: a sorted CD56 or NKG2C T cell subset, CD4+ or CD8+ T cells, or bulk PBMC T cells (not recorded which). The chain couples TRBV5-1 to TRBJ2-5; TCRdb selects TRBD1, and the lack of DNA leaves this call unchecked. The CDR3 is CASSPNLAQGQETQYF.